The TCR beta chain described here comes from a study of cytomegalovirus exposure and HLA in healthy donors. Vbeta (60) and Jbeta (13) primers were used in the PCR. This table comes from immunoSEQ multiplex PCR, and its TCRdb copy is limited to in-frame clones, with some not included. The sample lists some 92,000 clones; roughly three quarters were seen once. Note on this clone: A read error may produce the germline difference seen at one junction end.

CDR1 and CDR2 from the germline V gene are SGHVS and FNYEAQ. This CDR3 spans 15 amino acids. The receptor's source is a man aged 30 to 39 in good health and CMV-seronegative. Sequencing input: PBMCs. The V gene is TRBV7-6, the J gene TRBJ1-1; 8 positions match TRBD1. The CDR3 region has the DNA TGTGCCAGCAGCTCAGACAGGGGCGGGAACGCTGAAGCTTTCTTT. It is translated as CASSSDRGGNAEAFF.